This note documents a single TCR beta chain sequence. This entry belongs to a study of blood T cell repertoires in COVID-19. Looking at the study overall: Acute-phase and convalescent COVID-19 samples originated in the United States, Italy and Spain. The cDNA or gDNA used as material had been derived from T cells, B-cell-depleted T cells, or PBMCs.

Methods used by the authors: Researchers report that nucleated cell counts were estimated from reference gene primer amplification. Profiling relied on immunoSEQ multiplex PCR, and the TCRdb table lists in-frame clones only, not all of them. V and J calls plus clone size are reproduced from that table; the DNA served to infer D and trimming. The table includes about 72,000 clones, 82% detected once. The source is a human donor in a cohort sampled during active COVID-19. Sample: peripheral blood.

The CDR3 DNA reads as TGTGCCAGCAGTAGCCTAATTATCCGTGAAAAACTGTTTTTT. Its protein is CASSSLIIREKLFF. This rearrangement joins TRBV6-5 to TRBJ1-4; D call uncertain. Looked up from germline, CDR1 is MNHEY and CDR2 is SVGAGI. The CDR3 loop spans 14 amino acids. Trimming shortened V by 5 bases and J by 7 bases, and 14 bases separated the two germline ends.